This T cell receptor (beta chain) came from a study of blood T cell repertoires in COVID-19. Study-wide background: Sites in the United States, Italy and Spain provided acute and convalescent COVID-19 samples. The analysed material was cDNA or gDNA that came from T cells, B-cell-depleted T cells, or PBMCs.

The CDR3 extends over 16 amino acids. Trimming removed 5 bases at V and 3 bases at J, with 19 bases between. Germline V gene sequence: CDR1 SGHTA, CDR2 FQGTGA. Authors' analysis steps: Amplified reference gene primers provided the basis for estimating nucleated cell counts. Profiling relied on immunoSEQ multiplex PCR, and the TCRdb table lists in-frame clones only, not all of them. Clonal size and the V and J genes are those of that table, whereas D and trimming came from the DNA. The sample carries some 150,000 clones, around four fifths recorded once. Participant-given clinical history determined each cohort assignment. The count of this clone is one.

V is TRBV7-3 and J is TRBJ1-2; D is uncertain. Sample: PBMCs or T cells enriched from blood (not recorded which). This TCR was sampled from a woman aged 40 to 55 who had recovered from COVID-19. The CDR3 DNA reads as TGTGCCAGCAGCCCGCCCAATTTGGGCGGGCACTATGGCTACACCTTC. It codes for CASSPPNLGGHYGYTF. Supplemented by reference TRBV7-3 and TRBJ1-2, the full variable domain reads GAGVSQTPSNKVTEKGKYVELRCDPISGHTALYWYRQSLGQGPEFLIYFQGTGAADDSGLPNDRFFAVRPEGSVSTLKIQRTERGDSAVYLCASSPPNLGGHYGYTFGSGTRLTVV.